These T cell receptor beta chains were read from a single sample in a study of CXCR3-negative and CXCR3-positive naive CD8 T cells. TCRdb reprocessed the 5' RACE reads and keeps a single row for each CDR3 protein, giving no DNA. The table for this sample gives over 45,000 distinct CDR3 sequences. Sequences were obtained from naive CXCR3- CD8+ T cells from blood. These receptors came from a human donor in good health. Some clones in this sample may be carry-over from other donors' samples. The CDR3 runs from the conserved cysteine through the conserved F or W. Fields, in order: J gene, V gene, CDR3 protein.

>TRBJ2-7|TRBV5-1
CASNGLSYEQYF
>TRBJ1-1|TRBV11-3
CASSLNRQETEAFF
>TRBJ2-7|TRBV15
CATSRDIWTYEQYF
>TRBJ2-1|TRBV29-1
CSVEGGLAGVVGNEQFF
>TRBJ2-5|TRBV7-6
CASSREETQYF
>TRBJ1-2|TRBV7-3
CASSSYPKMNYGYTF
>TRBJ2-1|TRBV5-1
CASSPGQGGNEQFF
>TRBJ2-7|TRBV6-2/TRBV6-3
CASSYRSVYEQYF
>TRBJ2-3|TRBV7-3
CASSTLATDTQYF
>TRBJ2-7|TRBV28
CASSDGLITYEQYF
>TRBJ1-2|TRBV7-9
CASSPAEDNYGYTF
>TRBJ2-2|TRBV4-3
CASSQEFEGVRTGELFF
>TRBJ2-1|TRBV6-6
CASSYRWDRSNEQFF
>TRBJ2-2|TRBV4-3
CASSFGKTGELFF
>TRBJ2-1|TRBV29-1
CSVEGPPDRYNEQFF
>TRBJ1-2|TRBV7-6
CASSSSPLSSGYGYTF
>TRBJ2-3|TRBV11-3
CASSSLAGESDTQYF
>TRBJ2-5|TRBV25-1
CASSAGAYQETQYF
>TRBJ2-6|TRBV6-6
CASSGLSGANVLTF
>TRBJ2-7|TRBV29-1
CSVDQSGGDAYEQYF
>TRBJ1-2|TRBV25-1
CASSDGFSGYTF
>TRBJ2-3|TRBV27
CASVPGLADLRDTQYF
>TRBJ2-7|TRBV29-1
CSVPGTSGGPYSYEQYF
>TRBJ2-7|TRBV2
CASSPGVDEQYF
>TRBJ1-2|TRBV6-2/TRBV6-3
CASGIGYGYTF
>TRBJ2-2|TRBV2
CASSEPSGGARLSGELFF
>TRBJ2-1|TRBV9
CASSPLAGVPAWQFF
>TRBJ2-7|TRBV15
CATRRGQVSYEQYF
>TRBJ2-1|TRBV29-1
CSVQLAGDYNEQFF
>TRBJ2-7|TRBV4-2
CASSQDRYEQYF
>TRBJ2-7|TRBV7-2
CASSPLYEQYF
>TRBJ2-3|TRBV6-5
CASSSFSRDTLYF
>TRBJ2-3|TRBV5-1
CASSIGTGRTDTQYF
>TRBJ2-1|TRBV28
CASRNRCNEQFF
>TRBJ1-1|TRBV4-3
CASSQDWKGGTEAFF
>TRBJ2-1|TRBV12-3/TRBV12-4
CASGLAGYNEQFF
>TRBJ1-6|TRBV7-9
CASSPLRGDNSPLHF
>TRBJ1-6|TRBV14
CASSQDGLGNSPLHF
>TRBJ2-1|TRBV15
CATSRADTASSYNEQLF
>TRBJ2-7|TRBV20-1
CSVRGDSSYEQYF
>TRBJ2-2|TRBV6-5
CASTLLAGGAGELFF
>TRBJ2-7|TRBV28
CASRGDSSYEQYF
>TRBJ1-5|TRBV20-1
CSARPPFRGTDSGNQPQHF
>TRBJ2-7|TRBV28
CASSPAGGRTYEQYF
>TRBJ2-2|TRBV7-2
CASSLRDSPIPGSGELFF
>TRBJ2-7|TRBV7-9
CASITADRGPYEQYF